This TCR beta chain was obtained from a study of OX40 agonist ivuxolimab in advanced cancers. Assay used: immunoSEQ multiplex PCR; TCRdb lists only in-frame clones, some missing. The sample includes about 72,000 clones, about 88% of them seen just once. Trimming removed 3 bases at V and 7 bases at J, with 9 bases between. CDR3 length: 13 residues. From germline, CDR1 is MNHEY and CDR2 SMNVEV (reference sequence). This clone was detected only a few times. Material: CD4+ or CD8+ T cells sorted from blood, obtained in a trial of the OX40 agonist ivuxolimab. This chain joins TRBV27 and TRBJ2-2; D not resolved. This clonotype originated in an adult with an advanced solid tumor such as melanoma, head and neck, liver or kidney cancer. The CDR3 DNA reads TGTGCCAGCAGTTTGTTTAAGATCGGGGAGCTGTTTTTT. This encodes CASSLFKIGELFF.